This T cell receptor (beta chain) is from a study of shared clonotypes between healthy human individuals. Looking at the study overall: CD4 naive cells filled three plates per donor, CD4 memory three, CD8 naive two and CD8 memory one.

Trimming stripped 5 bases from V and 0 bases from J, with 14 bases between. This CDR3 comprises 16 residues. Looked up from germline, CDR1 is LNHDA and CDR2 is SQIVND (reference sequence). On this clone: No antigen is known for it.

Only Caucasian adults living in Nashville, Tennessee made up the donor group. Study-wide points: Rarefaction gave evidence that sorted-subset sequencing remained incomplete despite large depth.

Data came from immunoSEQ multiplex PCR; TCRdb stores just in-frame clones and leaves some out. The sample has around 1 million clones; less than 85% are singletons. The receptor was derived from a man younger than 35 in good health. The specimen was memory CD4+ T cells sorted from blood. Indicated subset: CD45RA-negative fraction. The chain combines TRBV19 with TRBJ1-5; D possibly corresponds to TRBD1 (5 bases). The CDR3 DNA follows: TGTGCCAGTAGTGTCCGAAGACAGAATAGCAATCAGCCCCAGCATTTT. Translating gives CASSVRRQNSNQPQHF.